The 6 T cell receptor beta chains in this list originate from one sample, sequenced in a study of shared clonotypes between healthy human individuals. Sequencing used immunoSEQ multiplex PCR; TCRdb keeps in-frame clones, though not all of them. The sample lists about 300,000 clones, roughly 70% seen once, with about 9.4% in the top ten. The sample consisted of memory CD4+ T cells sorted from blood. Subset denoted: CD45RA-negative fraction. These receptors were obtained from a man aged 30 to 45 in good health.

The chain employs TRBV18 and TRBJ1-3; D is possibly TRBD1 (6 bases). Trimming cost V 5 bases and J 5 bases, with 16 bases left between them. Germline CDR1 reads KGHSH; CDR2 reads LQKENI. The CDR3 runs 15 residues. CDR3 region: CASSKDSGSRNTIYF. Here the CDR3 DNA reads TGTGCCAGCTCAAAGGACAGCGGGTCTCGAAACACCATATATTTT.

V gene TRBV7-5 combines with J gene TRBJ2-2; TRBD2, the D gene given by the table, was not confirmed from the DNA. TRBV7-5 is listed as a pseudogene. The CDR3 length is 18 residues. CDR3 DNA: TGTGCCAGAAGCCCATCGGGACTAGCGGGAGGCGAAAACGGGGAGCTGTTTTTT. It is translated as CARSPSGLAGGENGELFF.

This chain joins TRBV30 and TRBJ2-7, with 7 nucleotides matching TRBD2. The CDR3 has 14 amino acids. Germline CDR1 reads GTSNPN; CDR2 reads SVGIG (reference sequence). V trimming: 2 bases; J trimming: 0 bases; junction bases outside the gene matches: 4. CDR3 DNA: TGTGCCTGGAGTATGAGGGAGGGCTCCTACGAGCAGTACTTC. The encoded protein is CAWSMREGSYEQYF. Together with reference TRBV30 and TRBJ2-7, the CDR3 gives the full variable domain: SQTIHQWPATLVQPVGSPLSLECTVEGTSNPNLYWYRQAAGRGLQLLFYSVGIGQISSEVPQNLSASRPQDRQFILSSKKLLLSDSGFYLCAWSMREGSYEQYFGPGTRLTVT.

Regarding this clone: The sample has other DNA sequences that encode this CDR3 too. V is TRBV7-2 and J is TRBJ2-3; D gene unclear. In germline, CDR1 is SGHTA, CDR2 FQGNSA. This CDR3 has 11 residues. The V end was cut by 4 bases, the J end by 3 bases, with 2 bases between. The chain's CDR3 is CASSSTDTQYF. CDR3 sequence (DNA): TGTGCCAGCAGCTCGACAGATACGCAGTATTTT.

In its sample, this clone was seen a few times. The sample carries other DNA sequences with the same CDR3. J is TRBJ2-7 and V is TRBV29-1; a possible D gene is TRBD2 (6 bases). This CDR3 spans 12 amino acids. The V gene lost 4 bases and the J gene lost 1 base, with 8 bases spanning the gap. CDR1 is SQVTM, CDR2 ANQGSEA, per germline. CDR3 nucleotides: TGCAGCGTTGGGCGGGGATCCTACGAGCAGTACTTC. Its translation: CSVGRGSYEQYF.

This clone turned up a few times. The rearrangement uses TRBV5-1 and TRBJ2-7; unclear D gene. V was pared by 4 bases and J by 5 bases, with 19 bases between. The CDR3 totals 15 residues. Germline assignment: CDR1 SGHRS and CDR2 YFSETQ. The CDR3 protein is CASSPRVDGVNEQYF. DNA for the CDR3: TGCGCCAGCAGCCCTCGGGTCGACGGTGTAAACGAGCAGTACTTC. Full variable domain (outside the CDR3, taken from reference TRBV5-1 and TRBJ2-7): KAGVTQTPRYLIKTRGQQVTLSCSPISGHRSVSWYQQTPGQGLQFLFEYFSETQRNKGNFPGRFSGRQFSNSRSEMNVSTLELGDSALYLCASSPRVDGVNEQYFGPGTRLTVT.